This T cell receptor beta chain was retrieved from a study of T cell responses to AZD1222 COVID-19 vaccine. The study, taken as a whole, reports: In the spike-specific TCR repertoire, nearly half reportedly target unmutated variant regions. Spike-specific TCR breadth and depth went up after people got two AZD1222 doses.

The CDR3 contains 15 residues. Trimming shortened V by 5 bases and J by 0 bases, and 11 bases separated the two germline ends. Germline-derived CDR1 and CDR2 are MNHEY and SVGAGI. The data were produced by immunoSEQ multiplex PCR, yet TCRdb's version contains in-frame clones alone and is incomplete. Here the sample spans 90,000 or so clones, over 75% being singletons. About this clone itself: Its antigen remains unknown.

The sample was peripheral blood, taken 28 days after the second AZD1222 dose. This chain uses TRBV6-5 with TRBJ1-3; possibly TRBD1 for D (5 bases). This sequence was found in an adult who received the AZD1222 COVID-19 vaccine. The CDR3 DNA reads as TGTGCCAGCAGTCCAGGGTTGAGCTCTGGAAACACCATATATTTT. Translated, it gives CASSPGLSSGNTIYF.